The clone carrying this T cell receptor (beta chain) was recorded only once. Using immunoSEQ multiplex PCR, the repertoire was profiled, and TCRdb retains in-frame clones only, with some absent. The data show fewer than 120,000 clones, with around 90% seen just once and around 3.2% held by the top ten. These data come from a study of blood T cell repertoires in COVID-19. Across the whole study: Sites across the United States, Italy and Spain contributed samples from acute and convalescent COVID-19. From T cells, B-cell-depleted T cells, or PBMCs came the material, which was cDNA or gDNA.

Sequencing was performed on peripheral blood. The clonotype comes from a woman between 45 and 60 years old with acute or convalescent COVID-19.

Here the CDR3 DNA reads TGTGCCCCCAATCCCGACAGGGGCGTCGATCAGCCCCAGCATTTT. Amino acids: CAPNPDRGVDQPQHF. The chain links TRBV5-3 to TRBJ1-5; 8 bases fit TRBD1. TRBV5-3 is an ORF; its function is uncertain. With 10 bases clipped from V and 5 bases from J, the junction kept 14 bases outside the gene matches. CDR3 length: 15 amino acids.